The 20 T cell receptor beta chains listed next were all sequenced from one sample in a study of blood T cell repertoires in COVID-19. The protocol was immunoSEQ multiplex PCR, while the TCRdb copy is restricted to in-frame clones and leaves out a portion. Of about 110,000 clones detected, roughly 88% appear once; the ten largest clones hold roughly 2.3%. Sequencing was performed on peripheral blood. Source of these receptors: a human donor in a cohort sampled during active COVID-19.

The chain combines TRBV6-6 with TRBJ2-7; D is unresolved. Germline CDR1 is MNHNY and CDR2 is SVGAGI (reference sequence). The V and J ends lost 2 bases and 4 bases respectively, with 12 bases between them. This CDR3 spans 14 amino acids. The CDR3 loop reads CASSYPESGYEQYF. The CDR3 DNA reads TGTGCCAGCAGTTACCCAGAATCGGGTTACGAGCAGTACTTC.

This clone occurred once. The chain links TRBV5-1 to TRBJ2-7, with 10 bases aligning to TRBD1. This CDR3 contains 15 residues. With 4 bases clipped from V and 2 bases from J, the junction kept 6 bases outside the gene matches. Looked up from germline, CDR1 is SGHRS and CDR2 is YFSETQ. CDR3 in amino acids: CASSPRGTGAYEQYF. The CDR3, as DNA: TGCGCCAGCAGCCCCCGAGGGACAGGGGCCTACGAGCAGTACTTC.

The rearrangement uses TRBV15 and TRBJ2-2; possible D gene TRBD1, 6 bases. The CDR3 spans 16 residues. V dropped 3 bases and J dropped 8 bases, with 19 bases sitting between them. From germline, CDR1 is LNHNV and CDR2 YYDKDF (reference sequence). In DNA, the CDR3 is TGTGCCACCAGCAGGCTAGACCGGGACACATCAGGGGAGCTGTTTTTT. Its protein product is CATSRLDRDTSGELFF.

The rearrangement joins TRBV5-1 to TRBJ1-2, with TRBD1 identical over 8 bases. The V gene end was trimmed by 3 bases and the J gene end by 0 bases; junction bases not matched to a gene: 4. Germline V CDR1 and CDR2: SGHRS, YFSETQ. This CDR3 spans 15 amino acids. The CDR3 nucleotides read TGCGCCAGCAGCTGGAGGACAGGGACTAACTATGGCTACACCTTC. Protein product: CASSWRTGTNYGYTF.

This CDR3 is CASSPFGEGDTQYF. In DNA form, the CDR3 reads TGTGCCAGCAGCCCCTTCGGGGAGGGAGATACGCAGTATTTT. The rearrangement links TRBV7-3 to TRBJ2-3; 7 bases align to TRBD2. V dropped 5 bases and J dropped 5; count of bases not matched to a gene: 7. Germline V CDR1 and CDR2: SGHTA, FQGTGA. CDR3 length: 14 amino acids. The full variable domain, in which reference TRBV7-3 and TRBJ2-3 provide the parts outside the CDR3, is GAGVSQTPSNKVTEKGKYVELRCDPISGHTALYWYRQSLGQGPEFLIYFQGTGAADDSGLPNDRFFAVRPEGSVSTLKIQRTERGDSAVYLCASSPFGEGDTQYFGPGTRLTVL.

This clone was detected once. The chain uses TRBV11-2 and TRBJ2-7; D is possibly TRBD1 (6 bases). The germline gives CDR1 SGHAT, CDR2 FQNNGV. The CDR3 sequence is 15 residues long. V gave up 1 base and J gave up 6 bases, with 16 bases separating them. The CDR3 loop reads CASSLARGSSLEQYF. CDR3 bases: TGTGCCAGCAGCTTAGCGAGGGGGAGTTCTCTCGAGCAGTACTTC.

CDR3 DNA sequence: TGTGCCAGCTCACCGATGACAGGGGGCTCTGGAAACACCATATATTTT. Translated, it gives CASSPMTGGSGNTIYF. J is TRBJ1-3 and V is TRBV18; 9 bases agree with TRBD1. J lost 0 bases, V lost 3 bases, and 3 bases had no gene match. In germline, CDR1 is KGHSH, CDR2 LQKENI. This CDR3 spans 16 amino acids.

The CDR3 here is CASTLAGGSEQFF. CDR3 sequence (DNA): TGTGCCAGTACCCTAGCGGGGGGAAGTGAGCAGTTCTTC. The chain has TRBV19 and TRBJ2-1, with 11 nucleotides matching TRBD2. The CDR3 is 13 amino acids. Trimming removed 7 bases from V and 9 bases from J; junction bases left unmatched: 5. CDR1 and CDR2 from the germline V gene are LNHDA and SQIVND (reference sequence). Variable domain in full (rest from reference TRBV19 and TRBJ2-1): DGGITQSPKYLFRKEGQNVTLSCEQNLNHDAMYWYRQDPGQGLRLIYYSQIVNDFQKGDIAEGYSVSREKKESFPLTVTSAQKNPTAFYLCASTLAGGSEQFFGPGTRLTVL.

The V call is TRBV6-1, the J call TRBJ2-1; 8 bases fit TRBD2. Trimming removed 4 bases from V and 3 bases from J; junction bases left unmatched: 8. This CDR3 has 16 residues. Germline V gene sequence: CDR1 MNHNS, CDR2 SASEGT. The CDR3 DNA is TGTGCCAGCAGTGTCCAGTCGGGAGGGGACTACAATGAGCAGTTCTTC. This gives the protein CASSVQSGGDYNEQFF.

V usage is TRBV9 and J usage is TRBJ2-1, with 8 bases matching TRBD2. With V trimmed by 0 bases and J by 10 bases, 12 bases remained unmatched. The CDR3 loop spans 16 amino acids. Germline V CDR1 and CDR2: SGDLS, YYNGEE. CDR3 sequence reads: CASSVVPLDGGEEQFF. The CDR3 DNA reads TGTGCCAGCAGCGTAGTACCTCTGGACGGGGGGGAAGAGCAGTTCTTC.

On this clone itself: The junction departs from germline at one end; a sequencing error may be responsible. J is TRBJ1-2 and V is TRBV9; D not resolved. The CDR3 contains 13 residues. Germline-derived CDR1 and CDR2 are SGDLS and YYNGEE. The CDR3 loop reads CASSVAVNYGHTF. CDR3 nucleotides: TGTGCCAGCAGCGTAGCTGTTAACTATGGCCACACCTTC.

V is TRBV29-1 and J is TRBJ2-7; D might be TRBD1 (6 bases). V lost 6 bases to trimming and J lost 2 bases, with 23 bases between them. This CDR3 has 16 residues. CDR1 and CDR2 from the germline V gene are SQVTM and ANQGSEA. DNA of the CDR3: TGCAGCGTGCGATACAGGGCTCCAACTCGTACCTACGAGCAGTACTTC. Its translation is CSVRYRAPTRTYEQYF.

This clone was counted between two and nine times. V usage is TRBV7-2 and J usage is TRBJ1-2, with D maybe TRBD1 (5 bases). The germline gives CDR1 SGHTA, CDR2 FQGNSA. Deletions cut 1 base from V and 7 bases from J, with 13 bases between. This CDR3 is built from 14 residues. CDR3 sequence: CASSLVAGLGGYTF. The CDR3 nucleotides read TGTGCCAGCAGCTTAGTGGCGGGGCTTGGTGGCTACACCTTC.

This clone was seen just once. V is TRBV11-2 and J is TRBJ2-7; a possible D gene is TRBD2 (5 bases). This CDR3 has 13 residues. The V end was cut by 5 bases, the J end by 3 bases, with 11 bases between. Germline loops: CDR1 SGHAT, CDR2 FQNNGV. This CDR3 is CASSPDGGYEQYF. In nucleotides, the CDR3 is TGTGCCAGCAGCCCGGACGGAGGCTACGAGCAGTACTTC.

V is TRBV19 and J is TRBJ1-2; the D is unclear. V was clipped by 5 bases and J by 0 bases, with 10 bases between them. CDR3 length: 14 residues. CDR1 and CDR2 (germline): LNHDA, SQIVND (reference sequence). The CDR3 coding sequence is TGTGCCAGTAGTCCATGGCAAGCTAACTATGGCTACACCTTC. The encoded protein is CASSPWQANYGYTF.

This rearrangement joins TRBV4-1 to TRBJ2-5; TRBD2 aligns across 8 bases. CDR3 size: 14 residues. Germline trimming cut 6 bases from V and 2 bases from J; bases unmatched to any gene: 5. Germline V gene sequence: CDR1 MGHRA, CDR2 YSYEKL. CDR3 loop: CASSLSGTQETQYF. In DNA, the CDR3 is TGCGCCAGCAGTCTTAGCGGGACACAAGAGACCCAGTACTTC.

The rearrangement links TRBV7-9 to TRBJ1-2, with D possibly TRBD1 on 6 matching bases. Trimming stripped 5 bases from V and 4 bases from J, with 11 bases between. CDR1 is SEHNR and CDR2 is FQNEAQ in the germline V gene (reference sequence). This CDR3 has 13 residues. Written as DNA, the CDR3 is TGTGCCAGCAGCGGTACAGGGCCCTATGGCTACACCTTC. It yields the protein CASSGTGPYGYTF.

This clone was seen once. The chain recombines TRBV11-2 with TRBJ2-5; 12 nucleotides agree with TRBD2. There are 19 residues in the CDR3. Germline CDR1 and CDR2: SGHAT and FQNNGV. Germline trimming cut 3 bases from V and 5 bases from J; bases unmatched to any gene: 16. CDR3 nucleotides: TGTGCCAGCAGCTTCCAGCTTGGGACTAGCGGGCTTCGGGGCGAGACCCAGTACTTC. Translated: CASSFQLGTSGLRGETQYF.

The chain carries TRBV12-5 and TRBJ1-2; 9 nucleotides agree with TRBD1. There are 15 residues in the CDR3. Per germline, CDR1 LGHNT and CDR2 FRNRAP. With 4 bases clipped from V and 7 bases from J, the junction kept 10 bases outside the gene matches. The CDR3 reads CASGSPGQGTSGYTF. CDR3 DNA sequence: TGTGCTAGTGGTTCTCCGGGACAGGGAACTAGTGGCTACACCTTC.

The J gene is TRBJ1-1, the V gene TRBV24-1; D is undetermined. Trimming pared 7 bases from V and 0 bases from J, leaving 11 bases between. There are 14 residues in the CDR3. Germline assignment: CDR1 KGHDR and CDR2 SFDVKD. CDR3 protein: CATREDGMNTEAFF. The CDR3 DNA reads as TGTGCCACCAGGGAGGACGGGATGAACACTGAAGCTTTCTTT.